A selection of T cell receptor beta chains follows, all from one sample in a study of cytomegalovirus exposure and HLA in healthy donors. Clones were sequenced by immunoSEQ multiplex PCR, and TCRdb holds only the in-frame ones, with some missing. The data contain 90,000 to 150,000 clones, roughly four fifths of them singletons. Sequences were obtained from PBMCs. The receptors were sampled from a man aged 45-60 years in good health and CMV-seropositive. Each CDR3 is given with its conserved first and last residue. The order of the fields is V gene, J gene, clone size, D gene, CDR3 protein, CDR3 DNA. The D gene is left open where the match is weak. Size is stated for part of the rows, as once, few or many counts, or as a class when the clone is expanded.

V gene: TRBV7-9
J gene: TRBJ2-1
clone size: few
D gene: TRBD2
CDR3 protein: CASSPQGSGGYDEQFF
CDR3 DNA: TGTGCCAGCAGCCCCCAGGGGAGCGGGGGGTATGATGAGCAGTTCTTC

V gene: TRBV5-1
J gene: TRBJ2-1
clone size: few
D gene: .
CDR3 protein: CASSLSLYNEQFF
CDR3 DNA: TGCGCCAGCAGCTTGTCACTGTACAATGAGCAGTTCTTC

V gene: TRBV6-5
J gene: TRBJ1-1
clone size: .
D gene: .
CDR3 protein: CASLGPYEAFF
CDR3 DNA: TGTGCCAGCCTAGGCCCTTATGAAGCTTTCTTT

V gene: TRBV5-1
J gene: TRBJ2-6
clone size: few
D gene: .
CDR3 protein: CASSFIAGANVLTF
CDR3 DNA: TGCGCCAGCAGCTTCATTGCTGGGGCCAACGTCCTGACTTTC

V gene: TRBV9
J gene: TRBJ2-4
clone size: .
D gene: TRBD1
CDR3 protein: CASSPGGGNIQYF
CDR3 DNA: TGTGCCAGCAGCCCAGGGGGCGGAAACATTCAGTACTTC

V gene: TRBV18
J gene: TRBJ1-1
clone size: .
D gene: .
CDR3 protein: CASSPLPGEAEAFF
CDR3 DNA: TGTGCCAGCTCACCACTCCCTGGAGAGGCTGAAGCTTTCTTT

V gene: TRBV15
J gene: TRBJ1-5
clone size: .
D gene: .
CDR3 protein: CATSPRGGSNQPQHF
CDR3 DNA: TGTGCCACCAGCCCCCGGGGGGGTAGCAATCAGCCCCAGCATTTT

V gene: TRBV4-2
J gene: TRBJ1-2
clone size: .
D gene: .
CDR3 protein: CASSPEGGNYGYTF
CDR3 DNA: TGTGCCAGCAGCCCTGAGGGGGGGAACTATGGCTACACCTTC

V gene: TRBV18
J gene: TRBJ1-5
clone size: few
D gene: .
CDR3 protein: CASSPLGGYVNF
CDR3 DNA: TGTGCCAGCTCACCCCTTGGAGGGTACGTGAATTTT

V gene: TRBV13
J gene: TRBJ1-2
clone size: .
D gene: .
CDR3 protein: CASSSPTASNYGYTF
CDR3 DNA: TGTGCCAGCAGCTCACCGACAGCGAGTAACTATGGCTACACCTTC

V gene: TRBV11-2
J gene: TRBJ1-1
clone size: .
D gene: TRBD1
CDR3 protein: CASSFRTGGSTEAFF
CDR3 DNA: TGTGCCAGCAGCTTCAGGACAGGGGGCAGCACTGAAGCTTTCTTT

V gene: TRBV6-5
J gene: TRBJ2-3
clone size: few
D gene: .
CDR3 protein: CASSYSPEPSTDTQYF
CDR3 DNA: TGTGCCAGCAGTTACTCTCCTGAGCCTAGCACAGATACGCAGTATTTT

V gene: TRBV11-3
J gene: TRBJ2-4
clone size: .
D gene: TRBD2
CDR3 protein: CASSLRLAGGAKNIQYF
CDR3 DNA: TGTGCCAGCAGCTTACGACTAGCGGGGGGGGCCAAAAACATTCAGTACTTC